These T cell receptor beta chains were read from a single sample in a study of T cells in Graves' hyperthyroidism and ophthalmopathy. TCRdb recomputed calls from the multiplex PCR reads with MiXCR, one row per CDR3 protein. The sample shows about 340,000 distinct CDR3 sequences, around a fifth of them seen only once. The specimen sequenced was blood. Source of these receptors: a woman between 50 and 59 years old with Graves' hyperthyroidism. Each CDR3 is given with its conserved first and last residue. D genes are given only for firm matches. The size field is filled for only some rows; it gives once, few, many or a size class.

d_call	v_call	j_call	clone_size	cdr3_aa	cdr3_nt
-	TRBV6-6	TRBJ1-1	many	CASSYWIMTEAFF	TGTGCCAGCAGTTACTGGATTATGACTGAAGCTTTCTTT
-	TRBV5-1	TRBJ2-7	few	CASSPLQGSYEQYF	TGCGCCAGCAGCCCCCTTCAGGGCTCCTACGAGCAGTACTTC
-	TRBV20-1	TRBJ2-5	many	CSASTWGRGLETQYF	TGCAGTGCTAGTACATGGGGCAGGGGATTGGAGACCCAGTACTTC
TRBD1	TRBV6-1	TRBJ2-3	-	CASMNRGSKRLDNTQYF	TGTGCCAGCATGAACAGGGGATCAAAGCGGTTAGATAATACGCAGTATTTT
-	TRBV6-5	TRBJ1-5	-	CASSYTAYQPQHF	TGTGCCAGCAGTTACACCGCGTATCAGCCCCAGCATTTT
-	TRBV28	TRBJ1-5	-	CASSFSHQPQHF	TGTGCCAGCAGTTTTTCGCATCAGCCCCAGCATTTT
-	TRBV7-3	TRBJ2-3	-	CASSLTASFGTDTQYF	TGTGCCAGCAGCTTAACGGCAAGTTTCGGCACAGATACGCAGTATTTT
-	TRBV28	TRBJ1-1	many	CASSPGGVAFF	TGTGCCAGCAGCCCGGGGGGGGTCGCTTTCTTT
-	TRBV7-8	TRBJ1-2	-	CASSLERAISYGYTF	TGTGCCAGCAGCTTAGAGAGGGCAATCTCCTATGGCTACACCTTC
-	TRBV28	TRBJ1-6	-	CASSGGSARGDNSPLHF	TGTGCCAGCAGCGGCGGCTCAGCAAGGGGTGATAATTCACCCCTCCACTTT
TRBD1	TRBV12-3/TRBV12-4	TRBJ1-4	few	CASRGQGREKLFF	TGTGCCAGCAGGGGACAGGGACGAGAAAAACTGTTTTTT
TRBD1	TRBV7-9	TRBJ1-2	-	CASSSFRGHSGYTF	TGTGCCAGCAGCAGTTTCAGGGGGCACAGTGGCTACACCTTC